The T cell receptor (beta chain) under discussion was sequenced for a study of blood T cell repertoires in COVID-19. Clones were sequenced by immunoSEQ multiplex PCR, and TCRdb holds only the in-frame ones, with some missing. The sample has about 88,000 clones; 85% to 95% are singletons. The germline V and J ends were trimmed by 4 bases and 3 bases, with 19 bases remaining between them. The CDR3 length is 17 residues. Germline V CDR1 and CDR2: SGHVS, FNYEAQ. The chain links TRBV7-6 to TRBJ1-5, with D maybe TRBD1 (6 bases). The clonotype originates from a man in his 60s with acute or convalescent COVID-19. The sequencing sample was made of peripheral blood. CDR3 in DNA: TGTGCCAGCAGCTCTACCCCCCCACAGGGTACCAATCAGCCCCAGCATTTT. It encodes CASSSTPPQGTNQPQHF.